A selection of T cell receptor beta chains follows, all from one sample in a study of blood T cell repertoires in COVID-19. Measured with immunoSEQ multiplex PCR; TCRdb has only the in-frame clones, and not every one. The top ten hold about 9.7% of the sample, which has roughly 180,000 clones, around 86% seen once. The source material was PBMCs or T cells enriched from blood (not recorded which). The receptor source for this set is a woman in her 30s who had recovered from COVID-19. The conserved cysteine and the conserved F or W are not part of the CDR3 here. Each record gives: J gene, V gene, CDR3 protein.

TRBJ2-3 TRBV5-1 ASSFGSGSPTDTQY
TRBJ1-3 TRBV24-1 ATSQTAGDTIY
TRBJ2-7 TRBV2 ASSEETGDYSYEQY
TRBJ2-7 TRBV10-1 ASSERESSYEQY
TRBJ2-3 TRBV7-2 AIGPGGPTDTQY
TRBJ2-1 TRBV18 ASSPPKREVAFHEQF
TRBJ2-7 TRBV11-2 ASSSTGTTFYEQY
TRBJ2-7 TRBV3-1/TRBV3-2 ASSQGQGPYEQY
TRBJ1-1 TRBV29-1 SAGQGNTEAF
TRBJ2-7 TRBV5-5 ASSIGLQTYEQY
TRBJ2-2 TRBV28 ASSFIPGELF
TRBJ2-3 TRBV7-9 ASSFLTSGTADTQY
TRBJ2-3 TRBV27 ATGAASGIFGTDTQY
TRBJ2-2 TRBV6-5 ASSYGQTTGELF
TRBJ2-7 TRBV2 ATGQGVYEQY
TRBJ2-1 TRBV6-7 ASSYRTSGPSSYNEQF
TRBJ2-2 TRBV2 ASSENGANTGELF
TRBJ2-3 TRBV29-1 SVERSSGTDTQY
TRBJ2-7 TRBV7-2 ASSLVGGSSYEQY
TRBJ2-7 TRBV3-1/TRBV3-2 ASSQEGTGDYEQY
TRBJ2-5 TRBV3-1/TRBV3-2 ASSQVVQRASGRATETQY
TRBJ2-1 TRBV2 ASSAGTDNEQF
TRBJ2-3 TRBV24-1 ATSDTRDSYLTDTQY
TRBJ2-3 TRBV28 ASSPQPYRLERGPMEGTQY
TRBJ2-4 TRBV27 ASSFSNSKNIQY
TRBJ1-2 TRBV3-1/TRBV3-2 ASRKGTYGYT
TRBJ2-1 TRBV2 ASRRWTGVNEQF